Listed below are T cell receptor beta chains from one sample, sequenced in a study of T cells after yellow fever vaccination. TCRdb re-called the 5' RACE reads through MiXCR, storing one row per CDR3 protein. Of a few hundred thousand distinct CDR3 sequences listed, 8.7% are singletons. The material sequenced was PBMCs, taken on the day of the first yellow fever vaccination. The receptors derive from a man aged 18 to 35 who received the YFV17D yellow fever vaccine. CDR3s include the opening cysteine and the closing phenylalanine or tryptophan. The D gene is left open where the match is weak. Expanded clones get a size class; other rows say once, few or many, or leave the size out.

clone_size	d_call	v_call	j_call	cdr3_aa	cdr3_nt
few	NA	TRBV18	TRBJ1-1	CASSPYPEIEAFF	TGTGCCAGCTCACCTTACCCCGAAATTGAAGCTTTCTTT
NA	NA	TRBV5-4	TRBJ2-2	CASSFMAGFYANTGELFF	TGTGCCAGCAGCTTCATGGCAGGGTTTTATGCGAACACCGGGGAGCTGTTTTTT
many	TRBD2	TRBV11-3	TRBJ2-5	CASSAGWQETQYF	TGTGCCAGCTCAGCGGGGTGGCAAGAGACCCAGTACTTC
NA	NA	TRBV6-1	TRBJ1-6	CASTSARVYSPLHF	TGTGCCAGCACGTCCGCCCGGGTGTATTCACCCCTCCACTTT
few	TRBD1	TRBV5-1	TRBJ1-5	CASSLKDRVDNQPQHF	TGCGCCAGCAGCTTGAAAGACAGGGTTGACAATCAGCCCCAGCATTTT
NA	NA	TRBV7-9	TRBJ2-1	CASSLTGFGEQFF	TGTGCCAGCAGCTTAACAGGTTTCGGTGAGCAGTTCTTC
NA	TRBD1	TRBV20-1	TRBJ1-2	CSAKDRTVYGYTF	TGCAGTGCTAAGGACAGGACCGTCTATGGCTACACCTTC
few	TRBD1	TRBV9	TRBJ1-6	CASSDGTGPLPLHF	TGTGCCAGCAGCGACGGGACAGGCCCCCTCCCCCTCCATTTT
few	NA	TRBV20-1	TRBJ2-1	CSARSTDSYNEQFF	TGCAGTGCTAGATCCACAGATTCCTACAATGAGCAGTTCTTC
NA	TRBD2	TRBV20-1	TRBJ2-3	CSARDGGNQDTQYF	TGCAGTGCTAGAGACGGGGGGAACCAGGATACGCAGTATTTT
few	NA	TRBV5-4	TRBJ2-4	CASSRGGTGAKNIQYF	TGTGCCAGCAGCCGGGGGGGGACAGGGGCCAAAAACATTCAGTACTTC
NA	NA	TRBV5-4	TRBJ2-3	CASSSKGGGDTQYF	TGTGCCAGCAGCTCCAAGGGGGGGGGAGATACGCAGTATTTT
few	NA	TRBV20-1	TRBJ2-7	CSASGKAQYEQYF	TGCAGTGCATCCGGTAAAGCCCAATACGAGCAGTACTTC